The clone carrying this T cell receptor beta chain was counted only a few times. The antigen remains undetermined. These data come from a study of Graves' ophthalmopathy and Graves' hyperthyroidism. Background on the study: A follow-up of 18 months without ophthalmopathy meant that hyperthyroidism was stable. Study-level results: Blood also held most thyroid clonotypes expanded above 0.001 frequency.

Germline CDR1 reads SGHVS; CDR2 reads FNYEAQ. The junction had 8 bases not matched to a gene; V was cut back by 5 bases and J by 0 bases. The CDR3 sequence is 16 residues long. RNA transcripts yielded amplified TCR beta CDR3 regions. The first-round RT-PCR employed HTBI primers together with the Qiagen OneStep RT-PCR kit. A multiplex PCR was then performed as the second round. TCRdb itself ran the multiplex PCR reads through MiXCR, one entry per CDR3 protein. The sample comprises over a million distinct CDR3 sequences, 35% to 45% of which are singletons, and roughly 11% rests with the top ten. Certain patients, namely those with other autoimmune diseases, uncontrolled infections, pregnancy or lactation, were excluded. Each diagnosis was determined on the basis of clinical symptoms, serum thyroxine, TRAb, thyroid ultrasound and orbital computed tomography.

The sequencing sample was made of peripheral blood or thyroid tissue (not recorded which). The chain recombines TRBV7-6 with TRBJ2-5, with 8 bases fitting TRBD2. This sequence originates from an adult man with Graves' hyperthyroidism. The CDR3 reads CASSPLAGKYQETQYF. In DNA form, the CDR3 reads TGTGCCAGCAGCCCGCTAGCGGGCAAGTACCAAGAGACCCAGTACTTC.